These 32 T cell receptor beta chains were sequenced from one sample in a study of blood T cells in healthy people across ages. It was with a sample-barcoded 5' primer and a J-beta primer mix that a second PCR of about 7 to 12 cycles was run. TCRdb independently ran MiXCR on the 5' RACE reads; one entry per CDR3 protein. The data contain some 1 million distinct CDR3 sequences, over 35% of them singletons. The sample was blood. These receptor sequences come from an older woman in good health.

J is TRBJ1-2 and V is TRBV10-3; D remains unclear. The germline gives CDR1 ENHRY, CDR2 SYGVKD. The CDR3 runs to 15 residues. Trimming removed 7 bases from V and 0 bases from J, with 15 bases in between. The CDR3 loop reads CAINNGQNSNYGYTF. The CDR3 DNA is TGTGCCATCAACAACGGGCAGAACTCTAACTATGGCTACACCTTC.

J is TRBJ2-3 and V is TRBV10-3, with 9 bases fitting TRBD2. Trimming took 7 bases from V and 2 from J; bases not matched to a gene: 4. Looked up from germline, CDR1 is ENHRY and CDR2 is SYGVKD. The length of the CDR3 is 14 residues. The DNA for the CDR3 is TGTGCCATCAACCGCGGGAGGGCCACAGATACGCAGTATTTT. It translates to CAINRGRATDTQYF.

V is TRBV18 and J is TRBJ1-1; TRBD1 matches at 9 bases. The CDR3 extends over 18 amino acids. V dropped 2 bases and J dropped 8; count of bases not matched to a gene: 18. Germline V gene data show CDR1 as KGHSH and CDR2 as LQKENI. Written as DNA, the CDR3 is TGTGCCAGCTCACCAAGAGGTGAAACAGGGGGCGCGCGGACGGAAGCTTTCTTT. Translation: CASSPRGETGGARTEAFF.

CDR3 region: CASSVAAAGETQYF. In DNA, the CDR3 is TGTGCCAGCAGCGTAGCGGCGGCGGGGGAGACCCAGTACTTC. The rearrangement uses TRBV9 and TRBJ2-5; D may be TRBD2 (6 bases). V lost 0 bases and J lost 5, with 11 bases in between. Germline CDR1 and CDR2: SGDLS and YYNGEE. This CDR3 comprises 14 residues.

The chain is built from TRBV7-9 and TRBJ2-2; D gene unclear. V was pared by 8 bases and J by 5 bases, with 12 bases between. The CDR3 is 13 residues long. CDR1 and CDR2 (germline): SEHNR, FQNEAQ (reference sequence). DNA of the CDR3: TGTGCCAGCGGGCCCCCCAGGACCGGGGAGCTGTTTTTT. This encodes CASGPPRTGELFF. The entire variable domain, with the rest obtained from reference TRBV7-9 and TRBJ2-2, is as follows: DTGVSQNPRHKITKRGQNVTFRCDPISEHNRLYWYRQTLGQGPEFLTYFQNEAQLEKSRLLSDRFSAERPKGSFSTLEIQRTEQGDSAMYLCASGPPRTGELFFGEGSRLTVL.

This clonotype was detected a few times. CDR3: CASSVPWSYEQYF. Here the CDR3 DNA reads TGTGCCAGCAGCGTACCCTGGAGTTACGAGCAGTACTTC. The rearrangement joins TRBV7-9 to TRBJ2-7, with unresolved D. The CDR3 runs 13 residues. Germline loops: CDR1 SEHNR, CDR2 FQNEAQ (reference sequence). V was pared by 5 bases and J by 4 bases, with 12 bases between.

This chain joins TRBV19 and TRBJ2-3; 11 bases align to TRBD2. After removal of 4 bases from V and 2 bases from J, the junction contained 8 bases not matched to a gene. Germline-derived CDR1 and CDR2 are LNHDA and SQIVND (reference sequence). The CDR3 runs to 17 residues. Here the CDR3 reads CASSTGLSGRATDTQYF. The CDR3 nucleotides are TGTGCCAGTAGTACCGGTCTTAGCGGGAGGGCCACAGATACGCAGTATTTT.

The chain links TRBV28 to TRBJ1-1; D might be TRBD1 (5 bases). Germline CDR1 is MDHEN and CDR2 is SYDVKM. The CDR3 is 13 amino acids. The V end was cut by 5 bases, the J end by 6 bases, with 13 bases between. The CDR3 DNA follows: TGTGCCAGCAGTCGCTCAGGGTTGGCTGAAGCTTTCTTT. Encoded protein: CASSRSGLAEAFF.

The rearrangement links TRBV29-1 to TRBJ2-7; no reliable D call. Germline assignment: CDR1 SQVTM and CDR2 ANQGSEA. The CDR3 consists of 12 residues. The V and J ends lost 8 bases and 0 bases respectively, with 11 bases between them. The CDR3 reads CSFTASSYEQYF. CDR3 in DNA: TGCAGCTTCACAGCAAGCTCCTACGAGCAGTACTTC.

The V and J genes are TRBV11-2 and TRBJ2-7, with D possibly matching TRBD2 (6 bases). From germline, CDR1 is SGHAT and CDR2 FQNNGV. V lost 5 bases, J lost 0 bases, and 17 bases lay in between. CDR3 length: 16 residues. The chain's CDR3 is CASSGLPGTGSYEQYF. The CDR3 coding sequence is TGTGCCAGCAGCGGGCTTCCCGGGACTGGCTCCTACGAGCAGTACTTC.

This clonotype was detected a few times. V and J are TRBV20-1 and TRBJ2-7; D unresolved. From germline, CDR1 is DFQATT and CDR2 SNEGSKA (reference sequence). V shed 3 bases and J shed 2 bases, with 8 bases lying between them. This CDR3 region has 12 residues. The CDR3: CSARDVAYEQYF. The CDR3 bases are TGCAGTGCTAGGGACGTAGCCTACGAGCAGTACTTC.

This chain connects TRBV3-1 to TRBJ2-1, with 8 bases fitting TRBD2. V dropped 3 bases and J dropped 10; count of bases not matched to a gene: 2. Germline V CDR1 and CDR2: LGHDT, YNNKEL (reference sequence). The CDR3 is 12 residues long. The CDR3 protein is CASSQREAEQFF. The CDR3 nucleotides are TGTGCCAGCAGCCAGCGGGAGGCCGAGCAGTTCTTC.

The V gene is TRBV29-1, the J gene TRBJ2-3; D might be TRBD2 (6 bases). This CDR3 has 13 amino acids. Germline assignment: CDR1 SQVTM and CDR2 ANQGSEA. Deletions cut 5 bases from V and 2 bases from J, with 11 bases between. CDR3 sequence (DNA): TGCAGCGTTCAGGGACTGATCACAGATACGCAGTATTTT. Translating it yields CSVQGLITDTQYF.

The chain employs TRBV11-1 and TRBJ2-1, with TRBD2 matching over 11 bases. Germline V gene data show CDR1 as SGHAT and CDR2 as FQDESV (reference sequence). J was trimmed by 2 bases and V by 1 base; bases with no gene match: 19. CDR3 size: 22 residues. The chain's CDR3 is CASSLVGGTSGEGVSAYNEQFF. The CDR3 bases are TGTGCCAGCAGCTTAGTAGGGGGGACTAGCGGAGAAGGTGTAAGCGCCTACAATGAGCAGTTCTTC.

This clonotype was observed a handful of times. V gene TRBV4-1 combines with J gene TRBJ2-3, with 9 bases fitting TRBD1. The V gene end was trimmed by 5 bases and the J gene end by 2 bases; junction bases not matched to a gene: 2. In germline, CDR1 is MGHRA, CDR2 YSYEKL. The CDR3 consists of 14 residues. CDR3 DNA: TGCGCCAGCAGCTGGGACAGGGTCACAGATACGCAGTATTTT. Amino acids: CASSWDRVTDTQYF.

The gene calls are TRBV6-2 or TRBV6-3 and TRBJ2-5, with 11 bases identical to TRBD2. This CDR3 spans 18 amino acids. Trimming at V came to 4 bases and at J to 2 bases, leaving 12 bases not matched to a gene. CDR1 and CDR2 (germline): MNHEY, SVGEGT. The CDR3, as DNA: TGTGCCAGCAGTTCCGTTACCGCCGGGACTAGCGGTCAAGAGACCCAGTACTTC. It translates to CASSSVTAGTSGQETQYF.

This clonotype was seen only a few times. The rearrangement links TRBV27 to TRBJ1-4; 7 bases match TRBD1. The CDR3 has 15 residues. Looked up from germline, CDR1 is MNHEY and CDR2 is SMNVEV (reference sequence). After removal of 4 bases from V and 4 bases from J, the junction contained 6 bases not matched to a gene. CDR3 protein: CASSSTGRFNEKLFF. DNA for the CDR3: TGTGCCAGCAGTTCGACAGGGCGCTTTAATGAAAAACTGTTTTTT.

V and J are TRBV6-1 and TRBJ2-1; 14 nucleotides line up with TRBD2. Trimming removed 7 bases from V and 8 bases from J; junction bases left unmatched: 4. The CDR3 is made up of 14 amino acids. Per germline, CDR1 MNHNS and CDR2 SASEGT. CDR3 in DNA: TGTGCCAGCACAGGGACTAGCGGGGGTGATGAGCAGTTCTTC. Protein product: CASTGTSGGDEQFF.

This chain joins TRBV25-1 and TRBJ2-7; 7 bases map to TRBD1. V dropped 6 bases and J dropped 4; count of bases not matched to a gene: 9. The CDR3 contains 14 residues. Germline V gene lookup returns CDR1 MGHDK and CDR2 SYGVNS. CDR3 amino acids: CASRTTGVPYEQYF. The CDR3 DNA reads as TGTGCCAGCAGAACAACAGGGGTCCCTTACGAGCAGTACTTC.

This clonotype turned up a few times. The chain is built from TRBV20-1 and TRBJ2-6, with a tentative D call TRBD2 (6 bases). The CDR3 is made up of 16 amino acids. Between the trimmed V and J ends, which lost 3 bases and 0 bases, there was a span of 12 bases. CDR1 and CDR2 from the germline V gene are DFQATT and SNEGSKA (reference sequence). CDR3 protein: CSARASEPSGANVLTF. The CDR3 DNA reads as TGCAGTGCTAGGGCTAGCGAACCCTCTGGGGCCAACGTCCTGACTTTC.

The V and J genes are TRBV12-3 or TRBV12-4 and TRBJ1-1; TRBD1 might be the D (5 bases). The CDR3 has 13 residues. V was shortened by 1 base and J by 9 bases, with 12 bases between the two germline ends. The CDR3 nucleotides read TGTGCCAGCAGTTTAGGGGACGGGGTGAAAGCTTTCTTT. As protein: CASSLGDGVKAFF.

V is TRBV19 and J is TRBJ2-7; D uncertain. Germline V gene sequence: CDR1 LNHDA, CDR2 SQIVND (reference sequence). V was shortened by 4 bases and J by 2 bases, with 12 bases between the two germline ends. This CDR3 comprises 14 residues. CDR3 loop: CASSNTPNTYEQYF. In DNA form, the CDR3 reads TGTGCCAGTAGTAACACACCTAACACCTACGAGCAGTACTTC.

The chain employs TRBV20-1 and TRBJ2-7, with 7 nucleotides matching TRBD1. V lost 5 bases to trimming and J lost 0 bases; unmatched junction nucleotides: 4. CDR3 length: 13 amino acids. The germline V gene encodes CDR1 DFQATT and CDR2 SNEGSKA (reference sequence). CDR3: CSASTGDSYEQYF. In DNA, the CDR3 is TGCAGTGCTTCCACAGGGGACTCCTACGAGCAGTACTTC.

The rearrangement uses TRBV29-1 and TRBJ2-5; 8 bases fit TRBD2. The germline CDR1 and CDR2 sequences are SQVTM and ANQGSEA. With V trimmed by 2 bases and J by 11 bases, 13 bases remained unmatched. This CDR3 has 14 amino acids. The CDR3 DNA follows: TGCAGCGTTGAACCGGGACTAGTGGGTGGTGAGCAGTACTTC. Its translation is CSVEPGLVGGEQYF.

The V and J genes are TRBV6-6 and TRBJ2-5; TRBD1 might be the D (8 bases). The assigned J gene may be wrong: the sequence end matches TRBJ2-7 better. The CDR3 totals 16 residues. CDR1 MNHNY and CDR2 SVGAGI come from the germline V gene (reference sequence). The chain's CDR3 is CASSYHRGGSTYEQYF. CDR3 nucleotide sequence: TGTGCCAGCAGTTACCACAGGGGGGGTTCCACCTACGAGCAGTACTTC.

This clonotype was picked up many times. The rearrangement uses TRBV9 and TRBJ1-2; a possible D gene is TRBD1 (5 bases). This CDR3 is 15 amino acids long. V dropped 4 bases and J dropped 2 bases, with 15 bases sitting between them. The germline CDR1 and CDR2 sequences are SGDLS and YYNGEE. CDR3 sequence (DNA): TGTGCCAGCAGCCCGTCGGGGCAAGGGAACTATGGCTACACCTTC. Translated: CASSPSGQGNYGYTF. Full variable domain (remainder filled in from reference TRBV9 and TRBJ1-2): DSGVTQTPKHLITATGQRVTLRCSPRSGDLSVYWYQQSLDQGLQFLIQYYNGEERAKGNILERFSAQQFPDLHSELNLSSLELGDSALYFCASSPSGQGNYGYTFGSGTRLTVV.

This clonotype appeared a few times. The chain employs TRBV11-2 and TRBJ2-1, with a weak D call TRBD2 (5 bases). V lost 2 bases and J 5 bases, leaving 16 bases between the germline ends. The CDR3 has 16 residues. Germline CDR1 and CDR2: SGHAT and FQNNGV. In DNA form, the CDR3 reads TGTGCCAGCAGCTTAATCTACCGGGGAGTCGACAATGAGCAGTTCTTC. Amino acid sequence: CASSLIYRGVDNEQFF.

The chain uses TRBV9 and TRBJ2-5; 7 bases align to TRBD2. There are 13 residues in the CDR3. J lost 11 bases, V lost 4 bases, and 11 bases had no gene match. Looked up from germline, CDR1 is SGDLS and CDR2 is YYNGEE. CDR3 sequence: CASSLAEYNEQYF. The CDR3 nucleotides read TGTGCCAGCAGCCTAGCGGAGTACAATGAGCAGTACTTC.

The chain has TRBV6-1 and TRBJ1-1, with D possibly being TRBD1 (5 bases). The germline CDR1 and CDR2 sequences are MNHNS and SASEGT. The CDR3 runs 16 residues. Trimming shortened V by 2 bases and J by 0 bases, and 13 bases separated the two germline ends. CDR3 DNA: TGTGCCAGCAGTGAACCCTTCGGGGCTTTGAACACTGAAGCTTTCTTT. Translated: CASSEPFGALNTEAFF.

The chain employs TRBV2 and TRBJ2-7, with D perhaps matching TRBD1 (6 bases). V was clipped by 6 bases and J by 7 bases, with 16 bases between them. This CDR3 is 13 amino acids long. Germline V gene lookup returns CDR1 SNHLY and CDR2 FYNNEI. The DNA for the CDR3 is TGTGCCAGCAGAGAGACAGGACGAGGAGAGCAGTACTTC. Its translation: CASRETGRGEQYF.

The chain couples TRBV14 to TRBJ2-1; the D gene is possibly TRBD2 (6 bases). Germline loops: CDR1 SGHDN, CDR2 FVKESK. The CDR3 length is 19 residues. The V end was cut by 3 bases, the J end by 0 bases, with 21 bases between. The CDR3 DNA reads TGTGCCAGCAGCCACCCGATCGGGAGTGCGTCTAGCTCCTACAATGAGCAGTTCTTC. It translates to CASSHPIGSASSSYNEQFF.

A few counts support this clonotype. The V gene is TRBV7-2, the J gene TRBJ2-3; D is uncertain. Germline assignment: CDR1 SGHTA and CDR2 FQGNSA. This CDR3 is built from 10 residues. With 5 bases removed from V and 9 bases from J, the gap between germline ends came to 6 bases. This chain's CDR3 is CASSARTQYF. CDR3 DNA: TGTGCCAGCAGCGCCCGGACGCAGTATTTT.